This is a list of T cell receptor beta chains from one sample in a study of T-cell memory formation after mild COVID-19. TCRdb reanalysed the 5' RACE reads using MiXCR and keeps one entry per CDR3 protein. Here the sample spans 450,000 or so distinct CDR3 sequences, around 20% being singletons. Sequencing used PBMCs or a T cell subset sorted from them (not recorded which). Receptor source: an adult woman who had mild COVID-19 (a few samples of this study predate the infection). Cell type and time point are not known. CDR3s include the opening cysteine and the closing phenylalanine or tryptophan. The D gene is left open where the match is weak. Clone size, where shown, is once, few, many, or a class for clones that have expanded.

j_call,clone_size,v_call,d_call,cdr3_aa,cdr3_nt
TRBJ1-1,few,TRBV19,NA,CASSLFPGGTEAFF,TGTGCCAGTAGTCTGTTCCCCGGAGGAACTGAAGCTTTCTTT
TRBJ2-5,many,TRBV2,TRBD1,CASSRTGAETQYF,TGTGCCAGCAGCCGGACAGGAGCAGAGACCCAGTACTTC
TRBJ1-1,NA,TRBV7-6,NA,CASSLVDSYMNTEAFF,TGTGCCAGCAGCTTAGTCGACAGCTACATGAACACTGAAGCTTTCTTT
TRBJ1-5,few,TRBV6-6,NA,CASSTRARYGQPQHF,TGTGCCAGCAGTACACGGGCCCGATATGGGCAGCCCCAGCATTTT
TRBJ2-7,few,TRBV6-5,NA,CASSYSPGPIGEQYF,TGTGCCAGCAGTTACTCACCCGGACCTATCGGTGAGCAGTACTTC
TRBJ1-2,many,TRBV7-9,TRBD1,CASSSSGETGGTNGYTF,TGTGCCAGCAGCTCATCCGGCGAGACAGGGGGAACGAATGGCTACACCTTC
TRBJ2-1,NA,TRBV30,NA,CAWTPIGEQFF,TGTGCCTGGACCCCGATAGGGGAGCAGTTCTTC
TRBJ1-6,once,TRBV27,NA,CASSFFRERGSPLHF,TGTGCCAGCAGTTTCTTCAGGGAGAGAGGTTCACCCCTCCACTTT
TRBJ1-1,few,TRBV4-1,NA,CASSQDPGGSGTEAFF,TGCGCCAGCAGCCAAGACCCTGGGGGAAGCGGGACTGAAGCTTTCTTT
TRBJ2-3,NA,TRBV3-2,NA,CASSQGTSGRTITDTQYF,TGTGCCAGCAGCCAAGGGACTAGCGGGAGAACTATAACAGATACGCAGTATTTT
TRBJ1-1,NA,TRBV27,TRBD1,CASSIRQGSNTEAFF,TGTGCCAGCAGCATCCGACAGGGGTCGAACACTGAAGCTTTCTTT
TRBJ1-2,NA,TRBV6-6,TRBD1,CASSYSWTGGDGGYTF,TGTGCCAGCAGTTACTCTTGGACAGGGGGGGACGGAGGCTACACCTTC
TRBJ1-4,NA,TRBV11-3,TRBD1,CASSRQDRGQSTNEKLFF,TGTGCCAGCAGCCGACAGGACAGGGGGCAGTCGACTAATGAAAAACTGTTTTTT
TRBJ2-5,many,TRBV15,NA,CATSRDTETQYF,TGTGCCACCAGCAGAGATACCGAGACCCAGTACTTC
TRBJ1-5,few,TRBV12-3/TRBV12-4,NA,CASSRGRARNQPQHF,TGTGCCAGCAGCCGAGGGAGGGCGCGCAATCAGCCCCAGCATTTT
TRBJ2-3,many,TRBV5-1,TRBD2,CASRLQGAGSTDTQYF,TGCGCCAGCAGACTCCAAGGAGCGGGAAGCACAGATACGCAGTATTTT
TRBJ1-1,NA,TRBV18,NA,CASSYGRQTLVNTEAFF,TGTGCCAGCTCATACGGAAGACAGACCCTCGTGAACACTGAAGCTTTCTTT
TRBJ2-3,few,TRBV29-1,TRBD2,CSVGRTSGLVGTDTQYF,TGCAGCGTTGGAAGGACTAGCGGGTTGGTGGGCACAGATACGCAGTATTTT
TRBJ1-4,few,TRBV6-1,NA,CASSEWKSGYFTNEKLFF,TGTGCCAGCAGTGAATGGAAGTCGGGTTATTTCACTAATGAAAAACTGTTTTTT
TRBJ2-7,few,TRBV20-1,TRBD2,CSARGDYRGTLFGTSGEQYF,TGCAGTGCTAGAGGAGATTACAGGGGGACGCTATTCGGGACTAGCGGCGAGCAGTACTTC
TRBJ2-7,few,TRBV20-1,NA,CSATDDITYEQYF,TGCAGTGCTACCGATGACATAACCTACGAGCAGTACTTC
TRBJ1-6,few,TRBV15,TRBD1,CATSIRQGAYSPLHF,TGTGCCACCAGCATCAGACAGGGGGCTTATTCACCCCTCCACTTT
TRBJ2-1,many,TRBV7-6,NA,CASSYLGDEQFF,TGTGCCAGCAGCTATCTTGGTGATGAGCAGTTCTTC
TRBJ2-5,NA,TRBV27,NA,CASSLTGRSQETQYF,TGTGCCAGCAGTTTAACCGGCCGGAGCCAAGAGACCCAGTACTTC
TRBJ1-2,NA,TRBV5-1,NA,CASTLGGNYGYTF,TGCGCCAGCACCCTTGGGGGTAACTATGGCTACACCTTC
TRBJ2-3,few,TRBV20-1,NA,CSARDLAGWTDTQYF,TGCAGTGCTAGAGACTTAGCAGGATGGACAGATACGCAGTATTTT
TRBJ1-2,NA,TRBV5-1,TRBD1,CASSFRDRGYGYTF,TGCGCCAGCAGCTTCCGGGACAGGGGCTATGGCTACACCTTC
TRBJ2-1,many,TRBV12-3/TRBV12-4,TRBD2,CASSLGTSGGYHEQFF,TGTGCCAGCAGTTTAGGGACTAGCGGGGGGTATCATGAGCAGTTCTTC
TRBJ2-7,NA,TRBV7-9,NA,CASSPAAETGEQYF,TGTGCCAGCAGCCCCGCGGCGGAGACGGGGGAGCAGTACTTC
TRBJ2-7,NA,TRBV15,NA,CATSRTRDSSYEQYF,TGTGCCACCAGCAGAACCCGGGACTCTTCCTACGAGCAGTACTTC
TRBJ2-1,few,TRBV20-1,TRBD2,CSARAYGTSHDGSYNEQFF,TGCAGTGCTAGAGCTTACGGGACTAGCCACGACGGGTCCTACAATGAGCAGTTCTTC
TRBJ2-2,NA,TRBV7-8,NA,CAAGTGVDTGELFF,TGTGCCGCTGGTACGGGAGTGGACACCGGGGAGCTGTTTTTT
TRBJ2-5,NA,TRBV5-4,TRBD2,CASSWVAGGRETQYF,TGTGCCAGCAGCTGGGTTGCGGGGGGGAGAGAGACCCAGTACTTC
TRBJ2-3,NA,TRBV7-9,NA,CASSLTTPGDTQYF,TGTGCCAGCAGCTTAACAACTCCGGGAGATACGCAGTATTTT
TRBJ1-1,few,TRBV12-3/TRBV12-4,NA,CASRPYREGITEAFF,TGTGCCAGCAGGCCGTACAGGGAAGGAATTACTGAAGCTTTCTTT
TRBJ2-5,few,TRBV3-1,NA,CASSPGALKETQYF,TGTGCCAGCAGCCCCGGGGCCCTTAAAGAGACCCAGTACTTC
TRBJ2-3,few,TRBV7-9,NA,CASSFRRAGTDTQYF,TGTGCCAGCAGCTTTCGGAGAGCGGGCACAGATACGCAGTATTTT
TRBJ2-1,NA,TRBV9,TRBD1,CASSPGTGVNEQFF,TGTGCCAGCAGCCCGGGGACAGGGGTCAATGAGCAGTTCTTC
TRBJ2-7,NA,TRBV9,TRBD2,CASSMAGGQEQYF,TGTGCCAGCAGCATGGCGGGAGGTCAAGAGCAGTACTTC